The T cell receptor beta chain under discussion was sequenced for a study of blood T cell repertoires in COVID-19. Study in general: T cells, B-cell-depleted T cells, or PBMCs supplied cDNA or gDNA.

Sequenced by immunoSEQ multiplex PCR; TCRdb stores in-frame clones only, minus some. This table holds roughly 350,000 clones, 88% found once. The CDR3 contains 15 residues. The germline V gene encodes CDR1 SGHTA and CDR2 FQGNSA. The germline V and J ends were trimmed by 7 bases and 0 bases, with 14 bases remaining between them. The clonotype originates from a woman in her 70s with COVID-19, enrolled during active disease. The source material was peripheral blood. The chain is built from TRBV7-2 and TRBJ2-3, with a possible D match to TRBD2 (6 bases). The CDR3 region is CASTRPGLSTDTQYF. Here the CDR3 DNA reads TGTGCCAGCACCCGCCCGGGACTGAGCACAGATACGCAGTATTTT. Using reference TRBV7-2 and TRBJ2-3 for the parts outside the CDR3, the full variable domain is GAGVSQSPSNKVTEKGKDVELRCDPISGHTALYWYRQSLGQGLEFLIYFQGNSAPDKSGLPSDRFSAERTGGSVSTLTIQRTQQEDSAVYLCASTRPGLSTDTQYFGPGTRLTVL.